This entry lists 32 T cell receptor beta chains sequenced from one sample in a study of cytomegalovirus exposure and HLA in healthy donors. A multiplex PCR was run with 60 Vbeta primers and 13 Jbeta primers. Profiled with immunoSEQ multiplex PCR; TCRdb holds only in-frame clones, not every one. The sample contains 160,000 or so clones, almost 80% of which appear only once. The specimen sequenced was PBMCs. The receptor set was obtained from a young man in good health and CMV-seropositive.

This clone has only one observation. The chain joins TRBV10-1 to TRBJ2-1; 8 positions match TRBD2. Germline-derived CDR1 and CDR2 are WNHNN and SYGVQD (reference sequence). CDR3 size: 15 residues. Unmatched junction bases numbered 9, after V lost 3 bases and J lost 8 bases. Written as DNA, the CDR3 is TGCGCCAGCAGTGAACCGGGAGGGTCTAGCGATGAGCAGTTCTTC. Its translation: CASSEPGGSSDEQFF.

This chain uses TRBV7-9 with TRBJ1-2, with D uncertain. The germline gives CDR1 SEHNR, CDR2 FQNEAQ (reference sequence). The CDR3 is made up of 13 amino acids. V was trimmed by 5 bases and J by 6 bases, leaving 13 bases between them. The CDR3 region has the DNA TGTGCCAGCAGCCCCGCGGGCCCGAATGGCTACACCTTC. As protein: CASSPAGPNGYTF. Full variable domain (outside the CDR3, taken from reference TRBV7-9 and TRBJ1-2): DTGVSQNPRHKITKRGQNVTFRCDPISEHNRLYWYRQTLGQGPEFLTYFQNEAQLEKSRLLSDRFSAERPKGSFSTLEIQRTEQGDSAMYLCASSPAGPNGYTFGSGTRLTVV.

The table lists this clone with a count of one. The CDR3 DNA is TGTGCCAGCAGCTTGCCGGGGGGGCCCGGCTACGAGCAGTACTTC. Its translation is CASSLPGGPGYEQYF. The chain recombines TRBV11-2 with TRBJ2-7, with TRBD2 matching over 8 bases. The CDR3 runs 15 residues. CDR1 and CDR2 from the germline V gene are SGHAT and FQNNGV. Unmatched junction bases numbered 7, after V lost 3 bases and J lost 3 bases.

This sequence joins TRBV29-1 and TRBJ2-5; D is ambiguous. Germline values: CDR1 SQVTM, CDR2 ANQGSEA. V gave up 1 base and J gave up 5 bases, with 8 bases separating them. The CDR3 is 12 amino acids. The CDR3 loop is CSVEGAEETQYF. The CDR3 DNA sequence: TGCAGCGTTGAAGGGGCCGAGGAGACCCAGTACTTC.

The rearrangement joins TRBV7-3 to TRBJ2-3; tentative D call: TRBD2 (5 bases). Germline V gene data show CDR1 as SGHTA and CDR2 as FQGTGA. Trimming shortened V by 1 base and J by 5 bases, and 10 bases separated the two germline ends. This CDR3 has 14 residues. The CDR3 nucleotides read TGTGCCAGCAGCTTAAAACTAGTGGGAGATACGCAGTATTTT. Residues: CASSLKLVGDTQYF.

Of note for this clone: The sample has other DNA sequences that encode this CDR3 too. This chain joins TRBV27 and TRBJ2-7, with 11 bases identical to TRBD1. The CDR3 spans 15 residues. Per germline, CDR1 MNHEY and CDR2 SMNVEV (reference sequence). The junction had 4 bases not matched to a gene; V was cut back by 2 bases and J by 4 bases. CDR3 DNA: TGTGCCAGCAGTTTAGGACAGGGGGCGCGTTACGAGCAGTACTTC. Protein sequence: CASSLGQGARYEQYF.

The chain recombines TRBV29-1 with TRBJ1-1; D gene unclear. V lost 7 bases to trimming and J lost 5 bases, with 20 bases between them. CDR3 length equals 14 residues. From germline, CDR1 is SQVTM and CDR2 ANQGSEA. The CDR3 region is CSAPRPSSGTEAFF. CDR3 coding DNA: TGCAGCGCTCCGCGACCGAGCTCGGGAACTGAAGCTTTCTTT.

This chain joins TRBV7-2 and TRBJ1-2; a possible D gene is TRBD1 (5 bases). Deletions cut 1 base from V and 6 bases from J, with 24 bases between. The germline V gene encodes CDR1 SGHTA and CDR2 FQGNSA. This CDR3 spans 18 amino acids. In nucleotides, the CDR3 is TGTGCCAGCAGCTTAGATCCCGCGGCGGTCTGGGGGGTGGATGGCTACACCTTC. It encodes CASSLDPAAVWGVDGYTF. The full variable domain, completed using reference TRBV7-2 and TRBJ1-2, is GAGVSQSPSNKVTEKGKDVELRCDPISGHTALYWYRQSLGQGLEFLIYFQGNSAPDKSGLPSDRFSAERTGGSVSTLTIQRTQQEDSAVYLCASSLDPAAVWGVDGYTFGSGTRLTVV.

The chain is built from TRBV5-4 and TRBJ2-2; 10 bases are a match to TRBD2. V gave up 4 bases and J gave up 7 bases; unmatched junction bases: 4. This CDR3 spans 14 amino acids. Per germline, CDR1 SGHNT and CDR2 YYREEE (reference sequence). CDR3 in amino acids: CASSPRTSGGELFF. DNA for the CDR3: TGTGCCAGCAGCCCGAGGACTAGCGGCGGGGAGCTGTTTTTT.

The genes are TRBV19 and TRBJ1-2, with D possibly TRBD1 on 6 matching bases. V lost 8 bases to trimming and J lost 2 bases, with 12 bases between them. This CDR3 spans 13 amino acids. Germline CDR1 reads LNHDA; CDR2 reads SQIVND (reference sequence). This CDR3 is CASHGQLNYGYTF. The CDR3 coding sequence is TGTGCCAGTCACGGACAGTTGAACTATGGCTACACCTTC.

The chain links TRBV5-1 to TRBJ2-7; the match to TRBD2 covers 8 bases. Losses at the gene ends were 7 bases for V and 5 bases for J; bases not matched to a gene: 14. CDR3 length: 15 amino acids. Germline values: CDR1 SGHRS, CDR2 YFSETQ. CDR3 sequence reads: CASSHGTRAGDEQYF. The CDR3 DNA reads as TGCGCCAGCTCCCACGGGACTAGGGCGGGGGACGAGCAGTACTTC.

This clone turned up a few times. For the CDR3, the DNA is TGTGCCAGCAATAGACAGGGGGCGACGGAGACCCAGTACTTC. Its translation: CASNRQGATETQYF. This chain links TRBV28 with TRBJ2-5; TRBD1 aligns across 10 bases. Losses at the gene ends were 7 bases for V and 5 bases for J; bases not matched to a gene: 7. This CDR3 has 14 amino acids. CDR1 MDHEN and CDR2 SYDVKM come from the germline V gene. The whole variable domain, remainder taken from reference TRBV28 and TRBJ2-5, is DVKVTQSSRYLVKRTGEKVFLECVQDMDHENMFWYRQDPGLGLRLIYFSYDVKMKEKGDIPEGYSVSREKKERFSLILESASTNQTSMYLCASNRQGATETQYFGPGTRLLVL.

The chain has TRBV27 and TRBJ2-6, with unresolved D. Per germline, CDR1 MNHEY and CDR2 SMNVEV (reference sequence). CDR3 length: 15 amino acids. Trimming removed 6 bases at V and 0 bases at J, with 9 bases between. CDR3 nucleotides: TGTGCCAGCAGCCCCGAGAGCTCTGGGGCCAACGTCCTGACTTTC. It yields the protein CASSPESSGANVLTF.

The genes are TRBV7-8 and TRBJ1-2; D possibly corresponds to TRBD1 (5 bases). V was clipped by 5 bases and J by 7 bases, with 14 bases between them. CDR1 and CDR2 from the germline V gene are SGHVS and FQNEAQ. This CDR3 has 13 residues. CDR3 residues: CASSHPVGGGYTF. CDR3 in DNA: TGTGCCAGCAGCCATCCTGTGGGGGGTGGCTACACCTTC.

This chain connects TRBV5-1 to TRBJ1-1; TRBD1 aligns across 7 bases. The CDR3 is 14 residues long. Trimming at V came to 0 bases and at J to 4 bases, leaving 3 bases not matched to a gene. The germline V gene encodes CDR1 SGHRS and CDR2 YFSETQ. The CDR3 DNA is TGCGCCAGCAGCTTGGTCGCAGGGGGCACTGAAGCTTTCTTT. Protein product: CASSLVAGGTEAFF.

This sequence joins TRBV5-1 and TRBJ2-2, with 7 bases identical to TRBD1. Trimming cost V 4 bases and J 6 bases; bases outside gene matches: 3. CDR1 SGHRS and CDR2 YFSETQ come from the germline V gene. The CDR3 is 13 amino acids. The CDR3 spells CASSADRPGELFF. DNA for the CDR3: TGCGCCAGCAGCGCGGACAGGCCCGGGGAGCTGTTTTTT.

This clone was picked up one time. V usage is TRBV5-8 and J usage is TRBJ2-1; 9 bases align to TRBD1. Looked up from germline, CDR1 is SGHTS and CDR2 is YDEGEE. V was clipped by 3 bases and J by 9 bases; unmatched bases: 7. The CDR3 covers 14 residues. DNA for the CDR3: TGTGCCAGCAGCTCGGGACAGGGCCACACTGAGCAGTTCTTC. Translated, it gives CASSSGQGHTEQFF.

This chain uses TRBV5-4 with TRBJ2-2, with TRBD2 matching 8 bases. Trimming took 4 bases from V and 4 from J; bases not matched to a gene: 6. This CDR3 is 15 amino acids long. Germline V gene sequence: CDR1 SGHNT, CDR2 YYREEE (reference sequence). The CDR3 region has the DNA TGTGCCAGCAGCCCCTACGGGGGGGGCACCGGGGAGCTGTTTTTT. Translated: CASSPYGGGTGELFF.

J is TRBJ2-7 and V is TRBV5-1; 8 nucleotides match TRBD1. Trimming at V came to 4 bases and at J to 5 bases, leaving 5 bases not matched to a gene. Looked up from germline, CDR1 is SGHRS and CDR2 is YFSETQ. This CDR3 has 13 residues. The CDR3 nucleotides are TGCGCCAGCAGCCGGACAGGGTTCCACGAGCAGTACTTC. This translates into CASSRTGFHEQYF.

This rearrangement joins TRBV5-1 to TRBJ2-6; 7 bases fit TRBD1. CDR3 length equals 15 residues. From germline, CDR1 is SGHRS and CDR2 YFSETQ. The trim removed 4 bases at V and 1 base at J, leaving 2 bases unmatched. The CDR3 spells CASSLTGSGANVLTF. The CDR3 DNA follows: TGCGCCAGCAGCCTGACAGGGTCTGGGGCCAACGTCCTGACTTTC.

This sequence joins TRBV27 and TRBJ2-3; 7 bases agree with TRBD1. CDR1 MNHEY and CDR2 SMNVEV come from the germline V gene (reference sequence). The CDR3 runs 16 residues. V was pared by 2 bases and J by 6 bases, with 11 bases of the junction left unmatched. The CDR3 coding sequence is TGTGCCAGCAGTTTAAATCCGAAAGAGGGGGCTGATACGCAGTATTTT. Its protein product is CASSLNPKEGADTQYF.

The chain links TRBV9 to TRBJ1-2; the D is unclear. V was pared by 4 bases and J by 8 bases, with 21 bases between. CDR3 length: 15 residues. Germline V gives CDR1 SGDLS, CDR2 YYNGEE. CDR3 sequence reads: CASSPAPGSTFGYTF. The CDR3 region has the DNA TGTGCCAGCAGCCCAGCCCCAGGCTCGACGTTCGGCTACACCTTC.

This clone occurred a few times. CDR3 sequence reads: CASESAGANVLTF. CDR3 sequence (DNA): TGTGCCAGCGAGAGTGCCGGGGCCAACGTCCTGACTTTC. The chain recombines TRBV5-4 with TRBJ2-6; D unresolved. The V gene's germline CDR1 is SGHNT and CDR2 YYREEE (reference sequence). The CDR3 consists of 13 residues. Trimming took 7 bases from V and 4 from J, leaving 9 bases between them.

The CDR3 DNA sequence: TGTGCCCGCACCGTCCGGGACATACGCACCGGGGAGCTGTTTTTT. Amino acids: CARTVRDIRTGELFF. The J gene is TRBJ2-2, the V gene TRBV28, with a tentative D call TRBD1 (6 bases). The germline CDR1 and CDR2 sequences are MDHEN and SYDVKM. The CDR3 sequence is 15 residues long. Trimming pared 11 bases from V and 4 bases from J, leaving 20 bases between.

V gene TRBV14 combines with J gene TRBJ2-7; D possibly corresponds to TRBD2 (6 bases). CDR1 and CDR2 from the germline V gene are SGHDN and FVKESK. This CDR3 comprises 14 residues. V lost 4 bases and J 2 bases, leaving 12 bases between the germline ends. CDR3 DNA sequence: TGTGCCAGCAGCCTAAGACTAGTGCCCTACGAGCAGTACTTC. This gives the protein CASSLRLVPYEQYF.

The gene calls are TRBV25-1 and TRBJ2-1, with TRBD2 matching over 9 bases. V lost 10 bases to trimming and J lost 6 bases; unmatched junction nucleotides: 7. Germline CDR1 MGHDK, CDR2 SYGVNS. The CDR3 has 13 residues. In DNA form, the CDR3 reads TGTGCCACAGAGGCTAGCGGGATCAATGAGCAGTTCTTC. It specifies CATEASGINEQFF. The full variable domain, with the rest looked up from reference TRBV25-1 and TRBJ2-1, is EADIYQTPRYLVIGTGKKITLECSQTMGHDKMYWYQQDPGMELHLIHYSYGVNSTEKGDLSSESTVSRIRTEHFPLTLESARPSHTSQYLCATEASGINEQFFGPGTRLTVL.

This clone was counted a few times. J is TRBJ1-3 and V is TRBV6-6; no reliable D call. Per the germline V gene, CDR1 is MNHNY and CDR2 is SVGAGI (reference sequence). This CDR3 region has 14 residues. Trimming stripped 6 bases from V and 4 bases from J, with 13 bases between. CDR3 in DNA: TGTGCCAGCAGGCCCCCCTTAGAGGGAAACACCATATATTTT. Encoded protein: CASRPPLEGNTIYF.

The chain recombines TRBV27 with TRBJ2-7; D is perhaps TRBD2 (6 bases). Germline V gene sequence: CDR1 MNHEY, CDR2 SMNVEV (reference sequence). The V gene lost 5 bases and the J gene lost 6 bases, with 20 bases spanning the gap. The CDR3 loop spans 15 amino acids. The CDR3 bases are TGTGCCAGCAGTCCGCCGGGACTCGATGCACTCGAGCAGTACTTC. Amino acids: CASSPPGLDALEQYF.

This clone occurred once. DNA of the CDR3: TGTGCCAGCAGGAGTAGTGGGGGCGTCTCCTACGAGCAGTACTTC. It codes for CASRSSGGVSYEQYF. J is TRBJ2-5 and V is TRBV28; tentative D call: TRBD1 (6 bases). The end of the DNA aligns better with TRBJ2-7, so the J call may be wrong. Germline V CDR1 and CDR2: MDHEN, SYDVKM. The CDR3 length is 15 residues.

The V and J genes are TRBV18 and TRBJ2-5; D might be TRBD1 (5 bases). The better agreement between TRBJ2-7 and the DNA end casts doubt on the J call. Germline V gene lookup returns CDR1 KGHSH and CDR2 LQKENI. The CDR3 is 15 amino acids. CDR3 nucleotide sequence: TGTGCCAGCTCACCGTCCATCGCAGGGATGTACGAGCAGTACTTC. Translation gives CASSPSIAGMYEQYF.

V is TRBV28 and J is TRBJ2-7; TRBD2 matches 8 bases. Trimming removed 3 bases from V and 4 bases from J; junction bases left unmatched: 8. The CDR3 runs 15 residues. Germline-derived CDR1 and CDR2 are MDHEN and SYDVKM. The CDR3 spells CASSFQGTRGYEQYF. CDR3 sequence (DNA): TGTGCCAGCAGTTTCCAGGGGACTAGAGGGTACGAGCAGTACTTC. The full variable domain, with the rest looked up from reference TRBV28 and TRBJ2-7, is DVKVTQSSRYLVKRTGEKVFLECVQDMDHENMFWYRQDPGLGLRLIYFSYDVKMKEKGDIPEGYSVSREKKERFSLILESASTNQTSMYLCASSFQGTRGYEQYFGPGTRLTVT.

The rearrangement links TRBV2 to TRBJ2-3; 8 bases map to TRBD2. The germline V gene has CDR1 SNHLY and CDR2 FYNNEI. J gave up 6 bases and V 7 bases, and 6 bases lay outside the gene matches. The CDR3 sequence is 13 residues long. CDR3 amino acids: CASTWREADTQYF. The CDR3 DNA is TGTGCCAGCACCTGGCGGGAGGCGGATACGCAGTATTTT.